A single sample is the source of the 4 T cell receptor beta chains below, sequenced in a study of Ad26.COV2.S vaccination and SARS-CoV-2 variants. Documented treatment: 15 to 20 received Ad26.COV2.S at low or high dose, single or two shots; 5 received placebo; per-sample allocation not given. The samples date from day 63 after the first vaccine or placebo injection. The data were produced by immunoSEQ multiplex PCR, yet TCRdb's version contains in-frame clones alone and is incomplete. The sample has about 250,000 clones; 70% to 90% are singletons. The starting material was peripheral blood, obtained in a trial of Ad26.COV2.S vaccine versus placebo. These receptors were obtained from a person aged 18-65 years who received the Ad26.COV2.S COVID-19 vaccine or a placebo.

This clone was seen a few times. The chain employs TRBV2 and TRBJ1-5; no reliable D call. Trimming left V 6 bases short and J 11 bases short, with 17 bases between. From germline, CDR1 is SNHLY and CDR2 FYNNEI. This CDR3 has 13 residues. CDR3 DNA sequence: TGTGCCAGCAGACCCACACCGACGGGTTCCCAGCATTTT. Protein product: CASRPTPTGSQHF.

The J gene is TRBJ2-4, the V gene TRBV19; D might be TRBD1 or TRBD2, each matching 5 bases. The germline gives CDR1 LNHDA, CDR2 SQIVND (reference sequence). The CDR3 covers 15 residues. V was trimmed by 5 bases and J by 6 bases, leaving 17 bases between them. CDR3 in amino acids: CASSARDPGRNIQYF. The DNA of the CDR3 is TGTGCCAGTAGTGCCCGGGACCCCGGACGAAACATTCAGTACTTC.

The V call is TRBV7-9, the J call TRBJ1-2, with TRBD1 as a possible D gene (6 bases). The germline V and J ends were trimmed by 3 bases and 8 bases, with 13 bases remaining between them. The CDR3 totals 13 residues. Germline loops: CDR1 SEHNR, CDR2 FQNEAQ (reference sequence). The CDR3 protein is CASSFDRPQGYTF. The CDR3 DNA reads TGTGCCAGCAGCTTCGACAGGCCGCAAGGCTACACCTTC.

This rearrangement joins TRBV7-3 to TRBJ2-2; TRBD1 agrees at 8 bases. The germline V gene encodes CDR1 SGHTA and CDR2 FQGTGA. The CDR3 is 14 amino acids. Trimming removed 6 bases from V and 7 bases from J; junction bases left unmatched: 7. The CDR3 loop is CASSRTGSGGELFF. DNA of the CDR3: TGTGCCAGCAGTAGGACAGGGTCGGGCGGGGAGCTGTTTTTT.